This TCR beta chain came from a study of chemoradiotherapy in HPV16-positive cancers. Whole-study findings and limits: The functional HPV-specific definition rests on just a couple of HPV16-positive patients.

Libraries were prepared by immunoSEQ multiplex PCR; TCRdb keeps only in-frame clonotypes and omits some of them. Here the sample spans about 20,000 clones, roughly 80% being singletons. Remarks on this clone: What it binds is not known.

Over chemoradiotherapy, repertoires were sampled more than once. This clonotype was obtained from a human donor with HPV-associated anogenital cancer. The material sequenced was blood, taken from a patient who underwent chemoradiotherapy.

CDR3 residues: CASDLQGGEKLFF. CDR3 bases: TGTGCTAGTGATCTTCAGGGTGGTGAAAAACTGTTTTTT. The chain joins TRBV12-5 to TRBJ1-4, with D perhaps matching TRBD1 (5 bases). This CDR3 region has 13 residues. The germline V gene has CDR1 LGHNT and CDR2 FRNRAP. V shed 7 bases and J shed 7 bases, with 13 bases lying between them.